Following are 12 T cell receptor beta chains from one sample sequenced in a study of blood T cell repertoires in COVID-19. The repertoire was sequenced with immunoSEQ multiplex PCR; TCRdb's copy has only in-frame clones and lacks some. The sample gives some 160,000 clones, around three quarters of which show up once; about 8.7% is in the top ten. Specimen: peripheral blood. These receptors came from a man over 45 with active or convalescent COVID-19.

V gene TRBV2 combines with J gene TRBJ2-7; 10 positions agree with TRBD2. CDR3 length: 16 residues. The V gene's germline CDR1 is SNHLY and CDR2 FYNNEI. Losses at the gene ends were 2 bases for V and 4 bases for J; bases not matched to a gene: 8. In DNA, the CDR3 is TGTGCCAGCAGTGAAAGGGCGGCTAGCGGGAGATACGAGCAGTACTTC. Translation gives CASSERAASGRYEQYF.

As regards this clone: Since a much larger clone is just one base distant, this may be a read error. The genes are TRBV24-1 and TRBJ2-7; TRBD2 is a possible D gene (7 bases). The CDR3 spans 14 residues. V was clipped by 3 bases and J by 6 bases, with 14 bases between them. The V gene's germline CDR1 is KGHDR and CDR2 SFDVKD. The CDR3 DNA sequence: TGTGCCACCAGTGATGAACGGGGGGCCGGCGAGCAGTACTTC. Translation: CATSDERGAGEQYF.

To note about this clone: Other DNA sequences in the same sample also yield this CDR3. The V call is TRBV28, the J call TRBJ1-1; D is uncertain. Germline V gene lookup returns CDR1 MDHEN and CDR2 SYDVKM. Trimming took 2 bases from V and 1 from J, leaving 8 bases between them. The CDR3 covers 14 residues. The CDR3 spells CASSLGGGNTEAFF. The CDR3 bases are TGTGCCAGCAGTTTAGGAGGAGGGAACACTGAAGCTTTCTTT. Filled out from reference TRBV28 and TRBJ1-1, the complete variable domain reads DVKVTQSSRYLVKRTGEKVFLECVQDMDHENMFWYRQDPGLGLRLIYFSYDVKMKEKGDIPEGYSVSREKKERFSLILESASTNQTSMYLCASSLGGGNTEAFFGQGTRLTVV.

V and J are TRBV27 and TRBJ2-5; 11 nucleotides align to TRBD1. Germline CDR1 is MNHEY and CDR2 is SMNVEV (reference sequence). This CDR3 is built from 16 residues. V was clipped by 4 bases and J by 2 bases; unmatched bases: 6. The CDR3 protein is CASSSPRDRGQETQYF. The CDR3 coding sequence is TGTGCCAGCAGTTCCCCCCGGGACAGGGGGCAAGAGACCCAGTACTTC.

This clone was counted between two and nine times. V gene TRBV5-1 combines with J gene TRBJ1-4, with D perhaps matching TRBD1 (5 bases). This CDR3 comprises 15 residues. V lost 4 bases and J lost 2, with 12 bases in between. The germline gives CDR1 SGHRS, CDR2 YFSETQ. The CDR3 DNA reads TGCGCCAGCAGCCCCTATGGGGGGACTAATGAAAAACTGTTTTTT. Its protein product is CASSPYGGTNEKLFF.

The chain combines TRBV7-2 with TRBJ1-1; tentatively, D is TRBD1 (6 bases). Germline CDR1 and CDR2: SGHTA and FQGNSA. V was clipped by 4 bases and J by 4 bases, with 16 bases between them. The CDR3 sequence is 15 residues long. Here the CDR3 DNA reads TGTGCCAGCAGCTGGGTTGGACAAGGGGGCACTGAAGCTTTCTTT. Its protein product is CASSWVGQGGTEAFF.

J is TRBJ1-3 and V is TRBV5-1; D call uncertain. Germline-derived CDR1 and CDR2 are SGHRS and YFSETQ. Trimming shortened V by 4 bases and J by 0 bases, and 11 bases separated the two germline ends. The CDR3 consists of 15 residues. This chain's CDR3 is CASSVDGISGNTIYF. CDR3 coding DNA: TGCGCCAGCAGCGTTGACGGGATCTCTGGAAACACCATATATTTT.

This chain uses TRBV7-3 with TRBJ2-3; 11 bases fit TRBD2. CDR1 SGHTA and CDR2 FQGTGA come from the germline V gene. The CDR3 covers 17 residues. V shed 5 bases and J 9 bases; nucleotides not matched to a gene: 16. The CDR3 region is CASSPTGLAAGSRTQYF. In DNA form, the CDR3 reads TGTGCCAGCAGCCCGACGGGACTAGCGGCAGGGAGTAGAACGCAGTATTTT.

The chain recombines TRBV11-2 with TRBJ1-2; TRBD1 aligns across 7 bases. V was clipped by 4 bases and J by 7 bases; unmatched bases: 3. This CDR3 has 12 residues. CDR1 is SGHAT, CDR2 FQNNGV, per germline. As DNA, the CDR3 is TGTGCCAGCAGCTCACAGGGGATTGGCTACACCTTC. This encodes CASSSQGIGYTF. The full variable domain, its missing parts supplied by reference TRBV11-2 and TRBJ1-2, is EAGVAQSPRYKIIEKRQSVAFWCNPISGHATLYWYQQILGQGPKLLIQFQNNGVVDDSQLPKDRFSAERLKGVDSTLKIQPAKLEDSAVYLCASSSQGIGYTFGSGTRLTVV.

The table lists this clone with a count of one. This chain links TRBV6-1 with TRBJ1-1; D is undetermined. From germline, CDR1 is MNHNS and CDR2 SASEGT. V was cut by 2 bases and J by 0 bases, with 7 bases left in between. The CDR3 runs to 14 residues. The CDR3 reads CASSEHRMNTEAFF. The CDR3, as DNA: TGTGCCAGCAGTGAACACAGAATGAACACTGAAGCTTTCTTT.

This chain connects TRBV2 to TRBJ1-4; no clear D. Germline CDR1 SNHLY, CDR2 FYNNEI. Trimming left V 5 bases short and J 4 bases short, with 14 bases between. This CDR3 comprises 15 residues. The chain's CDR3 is CASSTGEGLNEKLFF. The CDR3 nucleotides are TGTGCCAGCAGTACCGGGGAGGGCCTTAATGAAAAACTGTTTTTT.

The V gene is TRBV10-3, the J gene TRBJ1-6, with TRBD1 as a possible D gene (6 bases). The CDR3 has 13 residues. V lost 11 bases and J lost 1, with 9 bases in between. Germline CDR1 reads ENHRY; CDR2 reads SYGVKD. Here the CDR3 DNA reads TGTGCCTCACAGGGTTCCTATAATTCACCCCTCCACTTT. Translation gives CASQGSYNSPLHF.